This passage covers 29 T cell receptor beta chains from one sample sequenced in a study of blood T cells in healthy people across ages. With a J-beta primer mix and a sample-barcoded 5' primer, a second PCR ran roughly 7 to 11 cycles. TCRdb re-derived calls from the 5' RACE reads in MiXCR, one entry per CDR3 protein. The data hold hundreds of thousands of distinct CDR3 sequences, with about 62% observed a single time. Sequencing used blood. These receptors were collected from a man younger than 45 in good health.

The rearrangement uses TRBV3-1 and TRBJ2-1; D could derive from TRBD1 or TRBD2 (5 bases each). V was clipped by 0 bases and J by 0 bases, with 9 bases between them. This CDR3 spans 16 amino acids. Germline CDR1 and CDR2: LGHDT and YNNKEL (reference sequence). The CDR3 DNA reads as TGTGCCAGCAGCCAAGATGGGGGTTTCTCCTACAATGAGCAGTTCTTC. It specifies CASSQDGGFSYNEQFF.

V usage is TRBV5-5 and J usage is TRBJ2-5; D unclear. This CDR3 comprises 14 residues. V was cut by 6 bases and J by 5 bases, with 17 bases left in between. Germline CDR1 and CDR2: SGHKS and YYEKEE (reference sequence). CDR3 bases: TGTGCCAGCACCCTCATCTCCCAGAGGGAGACCCAGTACTTC. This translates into CASTLISQRETQYF.

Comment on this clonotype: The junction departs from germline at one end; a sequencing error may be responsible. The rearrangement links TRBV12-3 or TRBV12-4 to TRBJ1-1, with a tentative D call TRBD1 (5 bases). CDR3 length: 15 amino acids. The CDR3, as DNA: TGTGCCTGCAGTTTAACGGGCCAGGGTGGAACTGAAGCTTTCTTT. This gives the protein CACSLTGQGGTEAFF.

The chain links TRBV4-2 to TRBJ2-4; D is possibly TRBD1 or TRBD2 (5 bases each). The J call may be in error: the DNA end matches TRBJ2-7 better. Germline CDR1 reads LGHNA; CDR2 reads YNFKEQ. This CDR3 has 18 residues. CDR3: CASSQDSVRGRLSYEQYF. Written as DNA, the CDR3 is TGTGCCAGCAGCCAAGATAGTGTCCGGGGCCGGCTGAGCTACGAGCAGTACTTC.

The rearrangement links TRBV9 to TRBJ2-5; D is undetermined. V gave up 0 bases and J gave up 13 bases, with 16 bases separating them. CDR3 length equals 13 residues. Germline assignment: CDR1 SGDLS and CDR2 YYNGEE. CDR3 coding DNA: TGTGCCAGCAGCGTAGGAACAGCCTCAGGTGTGTACTTC. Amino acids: CASSVGTASGVYF.

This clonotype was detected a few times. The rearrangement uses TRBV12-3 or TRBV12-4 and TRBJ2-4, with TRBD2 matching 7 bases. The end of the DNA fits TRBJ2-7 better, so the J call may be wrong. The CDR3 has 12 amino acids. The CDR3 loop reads CASSIGGYEQYF. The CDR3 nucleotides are TGTGCCAGCAGTATCGGGGGGTACGAGCAGTACTTC.

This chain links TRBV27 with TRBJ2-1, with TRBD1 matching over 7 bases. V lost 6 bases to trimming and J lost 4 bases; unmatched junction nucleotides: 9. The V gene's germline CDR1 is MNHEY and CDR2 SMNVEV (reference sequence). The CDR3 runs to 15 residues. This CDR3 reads CASSPPTGLYNEQFF. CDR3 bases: TGTGCCAGCAGCCCCCCGACAGGGTTATACAATGAGCAGTTCTTC.

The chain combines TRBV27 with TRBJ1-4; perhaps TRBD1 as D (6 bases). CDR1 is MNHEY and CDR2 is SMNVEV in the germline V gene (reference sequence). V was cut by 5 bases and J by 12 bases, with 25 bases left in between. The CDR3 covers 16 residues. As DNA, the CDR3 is TGTGCCAGCAGTATAAAAACCGGGACAAGAGTCGGGGAACTGTTTTTT. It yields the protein CASSIKTGTRVGELFF.

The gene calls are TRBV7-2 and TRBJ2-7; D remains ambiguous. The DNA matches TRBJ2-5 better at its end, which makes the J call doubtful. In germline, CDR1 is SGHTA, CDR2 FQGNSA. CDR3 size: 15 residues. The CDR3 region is CASSLAADLGETQYF. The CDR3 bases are TGTGCCAGCAGCTTAGCAGCTGACCTCGGAGAGACCCAGTACTTC.

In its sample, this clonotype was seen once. The CDR3 sequence is CASSTPGRIYEQYF. The CDR3 nucleotides read TGTGCCAGTAGTACCCCCGGGAGGATCTACGAGCAGTACTTC. The chain combines TRBV19 with TRBJ2-7, with 7 bases identical to TRBD2. Germline trimming cut 4 bases from V and 3 bases from J; bases unmatched to any gene: 6. Germline assignment: CDR1 LNHDA and CDR2 SQIVND (reference sequence). The CDR3 spans 14 residues.

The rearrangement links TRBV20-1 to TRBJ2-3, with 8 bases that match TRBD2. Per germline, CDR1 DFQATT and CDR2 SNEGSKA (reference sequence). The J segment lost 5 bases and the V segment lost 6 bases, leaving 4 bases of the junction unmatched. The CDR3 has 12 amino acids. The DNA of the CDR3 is TGCAGTGCCGACGGGGGGGGAGATACGCAGTATTTT. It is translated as CSADGGGDTQYF.

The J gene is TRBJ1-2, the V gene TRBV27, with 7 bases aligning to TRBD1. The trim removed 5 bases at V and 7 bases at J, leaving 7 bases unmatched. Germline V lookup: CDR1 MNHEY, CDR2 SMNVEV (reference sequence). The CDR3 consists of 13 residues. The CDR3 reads CASSPIQGTGYTF. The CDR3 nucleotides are TGTGCCAGCAGTCCTATACAGGGGACTGGCTACACCTTC.

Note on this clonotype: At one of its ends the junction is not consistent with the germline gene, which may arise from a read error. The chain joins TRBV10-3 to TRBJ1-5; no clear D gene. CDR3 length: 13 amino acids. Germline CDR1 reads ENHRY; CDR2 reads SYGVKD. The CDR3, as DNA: TGTGCCATCCAACGGGATTCGAGTCAGCCTCAGCATTTT. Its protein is CAIQRDSSQPQHF.

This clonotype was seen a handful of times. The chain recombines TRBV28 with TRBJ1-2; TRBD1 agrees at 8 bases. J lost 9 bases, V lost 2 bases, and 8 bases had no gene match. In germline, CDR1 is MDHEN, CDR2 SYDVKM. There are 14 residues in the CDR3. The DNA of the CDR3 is TGTGCCAGCAGTTTAGGGACAGGTAGAAAAAGCTACACCTTC. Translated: CASSLGTGRKSYTF.

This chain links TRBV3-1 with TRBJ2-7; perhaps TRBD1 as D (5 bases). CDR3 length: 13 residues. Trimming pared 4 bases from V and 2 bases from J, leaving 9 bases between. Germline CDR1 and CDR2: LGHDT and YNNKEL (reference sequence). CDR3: CASSRQTTYEQYF. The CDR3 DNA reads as TGTGCCAGCAGCCGACAGACAACCTACGAGCAGTACTTC.

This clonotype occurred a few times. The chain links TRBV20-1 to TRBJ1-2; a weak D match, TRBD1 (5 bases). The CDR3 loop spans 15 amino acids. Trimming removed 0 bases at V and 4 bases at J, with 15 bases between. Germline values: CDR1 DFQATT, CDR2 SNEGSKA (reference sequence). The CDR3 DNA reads TGCAGTGCTAGAGAACCGAACGGGGGGATCTATGGCTACACCTTC. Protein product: CSAREPNGGIYGYTF.

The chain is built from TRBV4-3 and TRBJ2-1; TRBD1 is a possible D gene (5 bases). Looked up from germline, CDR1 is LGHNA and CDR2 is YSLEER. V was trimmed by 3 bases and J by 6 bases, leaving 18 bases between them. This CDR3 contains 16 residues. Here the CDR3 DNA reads TGCGCCAGCAGCCAGGGGCCCGACTTACCTGGCAATGAGCAGTTCTTC. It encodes CASSQGPDLPGNEQFF.

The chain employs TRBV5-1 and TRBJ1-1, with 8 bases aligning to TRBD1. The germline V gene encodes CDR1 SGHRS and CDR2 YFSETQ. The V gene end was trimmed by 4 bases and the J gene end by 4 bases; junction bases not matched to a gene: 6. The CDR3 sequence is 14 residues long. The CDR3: CASSVGQDGTEAFF. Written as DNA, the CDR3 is TGCGCCAGCAGCGTGGGACAGGACGGCACTGAAGCTTTCTTT. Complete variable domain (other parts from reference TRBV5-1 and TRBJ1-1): KAGVTQTPRYLIKTRGQQVTLSCSPISGHRSVSWYQQTPGQGLQFLFEYFSETQRNKGNFPGRFSGRQFSNSRSEMNVSTLELGDSALYLCASSVGQDGTEAFFGQGTRLTVV.

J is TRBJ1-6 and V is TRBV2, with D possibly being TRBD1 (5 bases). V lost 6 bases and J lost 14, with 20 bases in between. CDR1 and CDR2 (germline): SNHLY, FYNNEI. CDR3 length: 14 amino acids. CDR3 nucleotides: TGTGCCAGCAGCCGGGACGGCCTTCCAATCGCCCTCCACTTT. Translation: CASSRDGLPIALHF. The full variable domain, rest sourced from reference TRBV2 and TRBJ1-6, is EPEVTQTPSHQVTQMGQEVILRCVPISNHLYFYWYRQILGQKVEFLVSFYNNEISEKSEIFDDQFSVERPDGSNFTLKIRSTKLEDSAMYFCASSRDGLPIALHFGNGTRLTVT.

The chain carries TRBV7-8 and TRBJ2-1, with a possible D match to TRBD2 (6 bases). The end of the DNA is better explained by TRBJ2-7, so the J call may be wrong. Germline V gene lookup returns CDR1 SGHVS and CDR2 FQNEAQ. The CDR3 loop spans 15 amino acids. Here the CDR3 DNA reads TGTGCCAGCAGTCGGACACGGGAGAGGTACAATGAGCAGTACTTC. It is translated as CASSRTRERYNEQYF.

CDR3 residues: CSAPQMDTQYF. The CDR3 DNA reads TGCAGTGCCCCGCAAATGGATACGCAGTATTTT. The chain carries TRBV20-1 and TRBJ2-3; D is unclear. Germline CDR1 reads DFQATT; CDR2 reads SNEGSKA (reference sequence). Deletions cut 6 bases from V and 6 bases from J, with 10 bases between. The CDR3 sequence is 11 residues long.

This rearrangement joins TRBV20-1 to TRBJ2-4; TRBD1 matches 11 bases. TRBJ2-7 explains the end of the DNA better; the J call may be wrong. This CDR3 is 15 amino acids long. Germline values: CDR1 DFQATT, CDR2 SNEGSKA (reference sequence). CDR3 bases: TGCAGTGCTAGAGATCAGGGGACAGGGGGATTCGAGCAGTACTTC. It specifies CSARDQGTGGFEQYF.

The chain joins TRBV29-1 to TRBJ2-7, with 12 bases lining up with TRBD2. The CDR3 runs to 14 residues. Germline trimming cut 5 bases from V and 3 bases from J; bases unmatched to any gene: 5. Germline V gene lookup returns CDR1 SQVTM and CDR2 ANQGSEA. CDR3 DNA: TGCAGCGTTTGCCCGACTAGCGGGGGCTACGAGCAGTACTTC. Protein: CSVCPTSGGYEQYF.

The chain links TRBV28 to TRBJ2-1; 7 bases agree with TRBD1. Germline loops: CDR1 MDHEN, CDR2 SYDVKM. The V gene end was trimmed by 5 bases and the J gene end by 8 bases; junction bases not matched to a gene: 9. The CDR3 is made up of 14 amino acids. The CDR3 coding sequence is TGTGCCAGCAGTCTAGGGGACAGCGTTGATGAGCAGTTCTTC. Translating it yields CASSLGDSVDEQFF. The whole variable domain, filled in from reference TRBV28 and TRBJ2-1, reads DVKVTQSSRYLVKRTGEKVFLECVQDMDHENMFWYRQDPGLGLRLIYFSYDVKMKEKGDIPEGYSVSREKKERFSLILESASTNQTSMYLCASSLGDSVDEQFFGPGTRLTVL.

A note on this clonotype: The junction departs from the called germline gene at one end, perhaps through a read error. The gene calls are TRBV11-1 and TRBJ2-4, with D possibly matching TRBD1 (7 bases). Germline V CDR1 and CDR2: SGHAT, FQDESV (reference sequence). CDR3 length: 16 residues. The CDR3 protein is CASSLGATGRRDIRYF. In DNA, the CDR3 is TGTGCCAGCAGCTTAGGAGCGACAGGGAGGAGAGACATTCGGTACTTC.

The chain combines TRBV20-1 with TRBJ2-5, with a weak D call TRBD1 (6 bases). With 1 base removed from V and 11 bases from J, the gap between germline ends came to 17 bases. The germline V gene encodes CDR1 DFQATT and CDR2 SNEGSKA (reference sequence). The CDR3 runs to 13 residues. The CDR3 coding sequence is TGCAGTGCTAGAGCGGACAGCCGTGTCGCGCAGTACTTC. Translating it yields CSARADSRVAQYF.

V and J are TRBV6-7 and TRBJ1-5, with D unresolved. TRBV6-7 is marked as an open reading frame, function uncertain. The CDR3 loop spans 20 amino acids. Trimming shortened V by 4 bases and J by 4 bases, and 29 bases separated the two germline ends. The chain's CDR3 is CASSSSAPGQRPSSNQPQHF. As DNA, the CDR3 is TGTGCCAGCAGTTCCTCCGCCCCTGGGCAGAGACCAAGCAGTAATCAGCCCCAGCATTTT.

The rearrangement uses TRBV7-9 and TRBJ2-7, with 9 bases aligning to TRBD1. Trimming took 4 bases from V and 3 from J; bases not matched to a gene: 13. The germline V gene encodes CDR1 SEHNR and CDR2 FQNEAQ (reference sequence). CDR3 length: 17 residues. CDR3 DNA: TGTGCCAGCAGCTCCACAGAGGCATCGGACAGGGGCTACGAGCAGTACTTC. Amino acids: CASSSTEASDRGYEQYF.

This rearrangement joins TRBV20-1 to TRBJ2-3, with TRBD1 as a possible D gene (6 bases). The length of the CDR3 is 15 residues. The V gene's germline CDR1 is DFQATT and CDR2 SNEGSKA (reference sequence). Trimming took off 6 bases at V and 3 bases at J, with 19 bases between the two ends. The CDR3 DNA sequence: TGCAGTGCAGACGAGGGGGTTAGCCAGACAGATACGCAGTATTTT. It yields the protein CSADEGVSQTDTQYF.